Included here is one T cell receptor beta chain sequence, with context. Its antigen is undetermined. The sequenced template was RNA, covering the TCR beta CDR3 region. After a first-round RT-PCR with HTBI primers, a second-round multiplex PCR was run. TCRdb passed the multiplex PCR reads through MiXCR, listing each CDR3 protein once. The data show around 400,000 distinct CDR3 sequences, approximately 20% seen once. Germline values: CDR1 SGHDT, CDR2 YYEEEE. The CDR3 contains 13 residues. V dropped 3 bases and J dropped 5 bases, with 12 bases sitting between them. The source of the sample is a study of Graves' ophthalmopathy and Graves' hyperthyroidism. Study at large: Before any treatment, peripheral blood was taken at the initial diagnosis.

In donors with ophthalmopathy, activity was moderate-to-severe, with CAS ≥3, NOSPECS ≥4 and duration under 3 months. Study outcomes and limitations: Blood also carried most expanded thyroid clonotypes exceeding 0.001 frequency. This model predicted ophthalmopathy progression (sensitivity 65% to 71%, specificity 72% to 85%).

The V call is TRBV5-6, the J call TRBJ2-7; D is ambiguous. Specimen: peripheral blood. The clonotype comes from a woman younger than 35 with Graves' ophthalmopathy. CDR3 nucleotides: TGTGCCAGCAGCTCTCACCCCACTAACGAGCAGTACTTC. Amino acid sequence: CASSSHPTNEQYF.